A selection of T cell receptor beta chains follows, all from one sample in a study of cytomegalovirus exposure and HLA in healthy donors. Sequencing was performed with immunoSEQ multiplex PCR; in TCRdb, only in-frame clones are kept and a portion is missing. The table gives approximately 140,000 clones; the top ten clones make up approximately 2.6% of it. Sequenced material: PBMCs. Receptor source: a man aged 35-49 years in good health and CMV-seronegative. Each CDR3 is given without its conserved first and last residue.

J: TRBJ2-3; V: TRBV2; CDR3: ASRREGVGTDTQY
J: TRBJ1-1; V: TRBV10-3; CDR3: AISEPDRGEVGGAF
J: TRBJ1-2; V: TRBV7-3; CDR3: ASSYRDSSDYT
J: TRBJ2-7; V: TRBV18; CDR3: ASSPGVGAYEQY
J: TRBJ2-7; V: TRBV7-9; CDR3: ASSSELAGAEQY
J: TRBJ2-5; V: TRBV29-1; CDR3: SVALGLVKETQY
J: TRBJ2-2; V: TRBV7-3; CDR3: ASSPRGPTNTGELF
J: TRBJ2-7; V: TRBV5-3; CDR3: ARSCADSYEQY
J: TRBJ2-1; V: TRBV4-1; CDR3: ASSRERGDGYEQF
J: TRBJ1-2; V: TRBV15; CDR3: ATSRDLQGYGYT
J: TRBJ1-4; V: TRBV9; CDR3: ASSVGQNNEKLF
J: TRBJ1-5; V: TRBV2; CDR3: ASTQIGSQPQH
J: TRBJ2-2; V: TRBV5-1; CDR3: ASSLDPDNSNTGELF
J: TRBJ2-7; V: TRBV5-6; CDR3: ASSLGHRGTYEQY
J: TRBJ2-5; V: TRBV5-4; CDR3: ASSYLAGDKETQY
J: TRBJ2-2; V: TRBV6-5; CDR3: ASSFGQTNTGELF
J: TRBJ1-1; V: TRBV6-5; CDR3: ASSLGGRLAF
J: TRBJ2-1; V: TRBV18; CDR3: ASSPWTGFNEQF
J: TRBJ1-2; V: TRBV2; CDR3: ASSLDKTNYGYT
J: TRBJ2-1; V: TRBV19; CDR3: ASSTYPVARGYNEQF
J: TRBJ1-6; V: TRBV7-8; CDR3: ASRVVVGSPLH
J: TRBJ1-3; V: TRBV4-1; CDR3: ASSQLDYFGRNTIY
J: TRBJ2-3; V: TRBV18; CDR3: ASSPTRTDTQY
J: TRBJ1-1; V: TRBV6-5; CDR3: ASSYALGRGTEAF
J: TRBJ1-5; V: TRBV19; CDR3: ASSMGHSNQPQH
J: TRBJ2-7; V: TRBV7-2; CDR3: ASSPGLAGVYEQY